The 28 T cell receptor beta chains reported below all come from one sample, sequenced in a study of T cell responses to AZD1222 COVID-19 vaccine. Sequencing used immunoSEQ multiplex PCR; TCRdb keeps in-frame clones, though not all of them. The table lists about 180,000 clones, about nine tenths of them singletons. The source was peripheral blood, collected 28 days after the second dose of the MenACWY control vaccine. The source is an adult who received the MenACWY meningococcal vaccine as a control.

The rearrangement joins TRBV3-1 (or the pseudogene TRBV3-2) to TRBJ2-4; no reliable D call. There are 11 residues in the CDR3. Germline CDR1 reads LGHDT; CDR2 reads YNNKEL (reference sequence). The V end lost 4 bases, the J end lost 7 bases, and 5 bases lay between the germline ends. The CDR3 loop is CASSLYNIQYF. For the CDR3, the DNA is TGTGCCAGCAGCCTATACAACATTCAGTACTTC.

The chain recombines TRBV30 with TRBJ1-3; the D is unclear. Germline CDR1 GTSNPN, CDR2 SVGIG (reference sequence). This CDR3 spans 15 amino acids. V dropped 3 bases and J dropped 1 base, with 13 bases sitting between them. The CDR3 DNA sequence: TGTGCCTGGAGCGAGGACGGGAATTCTGGAAACACCATATATTTT. This sequence encodes CAWSEDGNSGNTIYF.

Of note for this clone: Other DNA sequences in this sample translate to the same CDR3. This chain uses TRBV5-1 with TRBJ1-3; D unresolved. Looked up from germline, CDR1 is SGHRS and CDR2 is YFSETQ. This CDR3 is built from 15 residues. Trimming stripped 0 bases from V and 3 bases from J, with 10 bases between. In DNA form, the CDR3 reads TGCGCCAGCAGCTTGGAAGGGCTTGGTGGAAACACCATATATTTT. Amino acid sequence: CASSLEGLGGNTIYF.

The rearrangement uses TRBV5-1 and TRBJ1-1, with TRBD1 as a possible D gene (5 bases). The germline gives CDR1 SGHRS, CDR2 YFSETQ. CDR3 length: 15 amino acids. V was trimmed by 4 bases and J by 3 bases, leaving 16 bases between them. The CDR3 DNA reads TGCGCCAGCAGCCTAGCCGGGACGACGGACACTGAAGCTTTCTTT. Residues: CASSLAGTTDTEAFF.

The genes are TRBV18 and TRBJ1-2; D is perhaps TRBD1 (6 bases). Germline CDR1 reads KGHSH; CDR2 reads LQKENI. This CDR3 has 15 amino acids. V lost 2 bases and J 8 bases, leaving 18 bases between the germline ends. The CDR3 coding sequence is TGTGCCAGCTCACCAGGGCAGGGGAGAGAGAGGGGCTACACCTTC. Its protein product is CASSPGQGRERGYTF.

The V gene is TRBV6-5, the J gene TRBJ2-7; D perhaps matches TRBD1 (6 bases). The V end was cut by 2 bases, the J end by 9 bases, with 20 bases between. The length of the CDR3 is 15 residues. The V gene's germline CDR1 is MNHEY and CDR2 SVGAGI. CDR3 amino acids: CASSYSAWGPSGQYF. The CDR3 DNA is TGTGCCAGCAGTTACAGTGCTTGGGGGCCCTCTGGGCAGTACTTC.

The chain recombines TRBV6-6 with TRBJ1-6; possibly TRBD1 for D (5 bases). Germline V CDR1 and CDR2: MNHNY, SVGAGI (reference sequence). The CDR3 extends over 16 amino acids. The germline V and J ends were trimmed by 0 bases and 10 bases, with 16 bases remaining between them. In nucleotides, the CDR3 is TGTGCCAGCAGTTACTCCTTCCGGGGGAGGGAATCACCCCTCCACTTT. It translates to CASSYSFRGRESPLHF.

The CDR3 sequence: CASSPSTGPKQYF. The CDR3 bases are TGTGCCAGCAGCCCGTCGACAGGTCCAAAGCAGTACTTC. J is TRBJ2-5 and V is TRBV6-5; D is possibly TRBD1 (6 bases). Trimming took off 6 bases at V and 11 bases at J, with 19 bases between the two ends. This CDR3 has 13 amino acids. Germline CDR1 reads MNHEY; CDR2 reads SVGAGI.

V gene TRBV9 combines with J gene TRBJ2-3; TRBD2 matches at 13 bases. This CDR3 comprises 16 residues. The germline V gene encodes CDR1 SGDLS and CDR2 YYNGEE. V shed 0 bases and J 5 bases; nucleotides not matched to a gene: 3. This CDR3 reads CASSVGLAGGGDTQYF. The DNA of the CDR3 is TGTGCCAGCAGCGTAGGACTAGCGGGAGGCGGAGATACGCAGTATTTT.

CDR3 protein: CASSVGNQGRDGAFF. For the CDR3, the DNA is TGCGCCAGCAGCGTGGGGAATCAGGGAAGGGATGGAGCTTTCTTT. The chain has TRBV5-1 and TRBJ1-1, with D possibly being TRBD1 (5 bases). There are 15 residues in the CDR3. V lost 4 bases and J 10 bases, leaving 23 bases between the germline ends. Germline V gene lookup returns CDR1 SGHRS and CDR2 YFSETQ.

The rearrangement uses TRBV4-2 and TRBJ2-7, with TRBD2 matching 8 bases. The V segment lost 1 base and the J segment 2 bases; nucleotides outside the gene matches: 4. The CDR3 loop spans 15 amino acids. In germline, CDR1 is LGHNA, CDR2 YNFKEQ. Here the CDR3 DNA reads TGTGCCAGCAGCCAAGCGACTAGCGAAACCTACGAGCAGTACTTC. Its protein product is CASSQATSETYEQYF.

This chain joins TRBV4-1 and TRBJ2-5, with 9 positions matching TRBD2. This CDR3 is built from 18 residues. Germline V gene data show CDR1 as MGHRA and CDR2 as YSYEKL. V shed 0 bases, J shed 5 bases, and the junction held 13 bases outside the gene matches. The CDR3 spells CASSQESPSGTPQETQYF. DNA for the CDR3: TGCGCCAGCAGCCAAGAGAGCCCTAGCGGGACCCCGCAGGAGACCCAGTACTTC.

The J gene is TRBJ1-3, the V gene TRBV19, with D uncertain. The CDR3 totals 14 residues. V gave up 2 bases and J gave up 4 bases, with 9 bases separating them. Germline loops: CDR1 LNHDA, CDR2 SQIVND (reference sequence). The CDR3 DNA is TGTGCCAGTAGTATACGAGGGTCGGGAAACACCATATATTTT. It encodes CASSIRGSGNTIYF.

The chain has TRBV15 and TRBJ2-3, with unresolved D. Germline lookup yields CDR1 LNHNV and CDR2 YYDKDF (reference sequence). V was pared by 5 bases and J by 2 bases, with 8 bases between. This CDR3 has 13 amino acids. This CDR3 is CATSPHTTDTQYF. The CDR3 DNA follows: TGTGCCACCAGCCCACACACCACAGATACGCAGTATTTT.

The chain carries TRBV6-6 and TRBJ2-7; no definite D call. Germline V gene lookup returns CDR1 MNHNY and CDR2 SVGAGI (reference sequence). The CDR3 consists of 12 residues. Trimming cost V 5 bases and J 2 bases, with 7 bases left between them. The CDR3 sequence: CASSGETYEQYF. CDR3 coding DNA: TGTGCCAGCAGTGGGGAAACCTACGAGCAGTACTTC.

The chain is built from TRBV23-1 and TRBJ2-4; D is unclear. TRBV23-1 qualifies as an ORF whose function is uncertain. V was clipped by 0 bases and J by 0 bases, with 15 bases between them. The CDR3 runs 18 residues. In nucleotides, the CDR3 is TGCGCCAGCAGTCAATCGTTGGCAGAAACAATAGCCAAAAACATTCAGTACTTC. Amino acid sequence: CASSQSLAETIAKNIQYF.

V and J are TRBV11-2 and TRBJ1-2; maybe TRBD1 (5 bases). Germline V lookup: CDR1 SGHAT, CDR2 FQNNGV. CDR3 size: 13 residues. Trimming left V 2 bases short and J 8 bases short, with 12 bases between. As DNA, the CDR3 is TGTGCCAGCAGCTTACGGGGACTTGGCGGCTACACCTTC. Protein: CASSLRGLGGYTF.

This chain links TRBV29-1 with TRBJ2-7; no firm D call. Germline V gives CDR1 SQVTM, CDR2 ANQGSEA. There are 13 residues in the CDR3. V lost 6 bases, J lost 1 base, and 13 bases lay in between. The CDR3, as DNA: TGCAGCGTCCGACGGTCCTTGTCCTACGAGCAGTACTTC. This gives the protein CSVRRSLSYEQYF.

The CDR3 DNA reads as TGTGCCAGCAGTTTAGAGAGTCCAATAGCCAAAAACATTCAGTACTTC. Translating it yields CASSLESPIAKNIQYF. The rearrangement joins TRBV28 to TRBJ2-4; D not certain. Looked up from germline, CDR1 is MDHEN and CDR2 is SYDVKM. V was shortened by 2 bases and J by 0 bases, with 11 bases between the two germline ends. This CDR3 has 16 residues. The full variable domain, in which reference TRBV28 and TRBJ2-4 provide the parts outside the CDR3, is DVKVTQSSRYLVKRTGEKVFLECVQDMDHENMFWYRQDPGLGLRLIYFSYDVKMKEKGDIPEGYSVSREKKERFSLILESASTNQTSMYLCASSLESPIAKNIQYFGAGTRLSVL.

The chain carries TRBV2 and TRBJ1-1; D gene uncertain. The V gene lost 6 bases and the J gene lost 5 bases, with 13 bases spanning the gap. This CDR3 is built from 13 residues. Germline CDR1 SNHLY, CDR2 FYNNEI. Written as DNA, the CDR3 is TGTGCCAGCAGCCAAGGTTGGGGAACTGAAGCTTTCTTT. Protein product: CASSQGWGTEAFF.

This clone was detected only a few times. The chain joins TRBV6-5 to TRBJ2-7, with D unclear. Trimming took 3 bases from V and 5 from J, leaving 11 bases between them. CDR3 length equals 13 residues. Germline values: CDR1 MNHEY, CDR2 SVGAGI. The CDR3 DNA sequence: TGTGCCAGCAGTTATGGAATAGGGAACGAGCAGTACTTC. This encodes CASSYGIGNEQYF.

This clone occurred once. The J gene is TRBJ2-7, the V gene TRBV4-2; possibly TRBD1 for D (7 bases). The germline V and J ends were trimmed by 1 base and 6 bases, with 16 bases remaining between them. CDR3 length: 15 residues. The germline gives CDR1 LGHNA, CDR2 YNFKEQ. The CDR3 is CASSQVEGQGGEQYF. The CDR3 bases are TGTGCCAGCAGCCAAGTTGAGGGCCAGGGGGGCGAGCAGTACTTC.

The genes are TRBV3-1 (or the pseudogene TRBV3-2) and TRBJ2-7; a weak D match, TRBD1 (6 bases). This CDR3 is built from 13 residues. V dropped 8 bases and J dropped 1 base, with 12 bases sitting between them. Germline CDR1 is LGHDT and CDR2 is YNNKEL (reference sequence). The CDR3 sequence is CASGVQGSYEQYF. In DNA form, the CDR3 reads TGTGCCAGCGGCGTACAGGGTTCCTACGAGCAGTACTTC.

This sequence joins TRBV7-8 and TRBJ2-7; D could derive from TRBD1 or TRBD2 (5 bases each). The CDR3 loop spans 14 amino acids. Germline V gene lookup returns CDR1 SGHVS and CDR2 FQNEAQ. The ends were cut back, 6 bases at V and 2 bases at J, with 14 bases in the middle. The CDR3 here is CASSIRDGAYEQYF. The CDR3 DNA follows: TGTGCCAGCAGTATCCGGGACGGGGCCTACGAGCAGTACTTC.

The gene calls are TRBV21-1 and TRBJ1-5; the listed D gene, TRBD1, was not tested against the DNA. TRBV21-1 is labeled a pseudogene. The CDR3 contains 16 residues. This CDR3 reads CASSTPRDRPYQPQHF. CDR3 DNA: TGTGCCAGCAGCACCCCCCGGGACAGGCCGTATCAGCCCCAGCATTTT.

The chain joins TRBV5-8 to TRBJ1-1, with 7 bases matching TRBD1. This CDR3 is 16 amino acids long. CDR1 is SGHTS, CDR2 YDEGEE, per germline. Unmatched junction bases numbered 9, after V lost 1 base and J lost 3 bases. The CDR3 loop reads CASSLRIGGFDTEAFF. The CDR3 DNA reads as TGTGCCAGCAGCTTGAGGATAGGGGGCTTCGACACTGAAGCTTTCTTT.

This chain links TRBV19 with TRBJ2-7, with 7 bases matching TRBD1. Germline assignment: CDR1 LNHDA and CDR2 SQIVND (reference sequence). V dropped 6 bases and J dropped 5; count of bases not matched to a gene: 13. CDR3 size: 15 residues. The CDR3 nucleotides read TGTGCCAGTAGCGCACCGGGACAGTCGGCCCACGAGCAGTACTTC. Amino acid sequence: CASSAPGQSAHEQYF.

The chain is built from TRBV7-6 and TRBJ1-2, with D possibly being TRBD1 (6 bases). Germline-derived CDR1 and CDR2 are SGHVS and FNYEAQ. Trimming took 5 bases from V and 4 from J, leaving 17 bases between them. The CDR3 is 15 amino acids. The CDR3 here is CASSLLPQGGYGYTF. DNA of the CDR3: TGTGCCAGCAGCCTCCTACCACAGGGTGGCTATGGCTACACCTTC.